This T cell receptor (beta chain) was documented in a study of blood T cell repertoires in COVID-19. For the study at large: The United States, Italy and Spain provided the acute and convalescent COVID-19 samples. Sample material is recorded as cDNA or gDNA derived from T cells, B-cell-depleted T cells, or PBMCs.

Trimming took 5 bases from V and 7 from J; bases not matched to a gene: 16. The V gene's germline CDR1 is SGHRS and CDR2 YFSETQ. This CDR3 contains 17 residues. Study processing details: Amplification of reference gene primers provided the estimated nucleated cell counts. Clones were sequenced by immunoSEQ multiplex PCR, and TCRdb holds only the in-frame ones, with some missing. That table furnishes V, J and clone size, whereas the DNA furnished D and trimming. This table holds some 160,000 clones, roughly nine tenths found once. What was sequenced was peripheral blood. The receptor's source is a woman aged 55-75 years with active COVID-19. The J gene is TRBJ2-1, the V gene TRBV5-1, with TRBD2 matching 9 bases. In nucleotides, the CDR3 is TGCGCCAGCAGTACCTTAGGACTAGCGAGGGTTGGAAATGAGCAGTTCTTC. It codes for CASSTLGLARVGNEQFF.